This T cell receptor (beta chain) was identified during a study of control samples from healthy donors and cancer patients. Per the germline V gene, CDR1 is SGHRS and CDR2 is YFSETQ. Trimming shortened V by 0 bases and J by 5 bases, and 11 bases separated the two germline ends. The CDR3 contains 15 residues. This clone was observed once. Measured with immunoSEQ multiplex PCR; TCRdb has only the in-frame clones, and not every one. This sample has 150,000 to 200,000 clones, with approximately 92% found just once. The rearrangement joins TRBV5-1 to TRBJ2-2, with D perhaps assigned TRBD1 or TRBD2 (5 bases each). The sample taken for sequencing was blood. The origin of this receptor is a man between 25 and 39 years old in good health. The chain's CDR3 is CASSLAGAGTGELFF. The CDR3 nucleotides read TGCGCCAGCAGCTTGGCCGGGGCAGGGACCGGGGAGCTGTTTTTT.